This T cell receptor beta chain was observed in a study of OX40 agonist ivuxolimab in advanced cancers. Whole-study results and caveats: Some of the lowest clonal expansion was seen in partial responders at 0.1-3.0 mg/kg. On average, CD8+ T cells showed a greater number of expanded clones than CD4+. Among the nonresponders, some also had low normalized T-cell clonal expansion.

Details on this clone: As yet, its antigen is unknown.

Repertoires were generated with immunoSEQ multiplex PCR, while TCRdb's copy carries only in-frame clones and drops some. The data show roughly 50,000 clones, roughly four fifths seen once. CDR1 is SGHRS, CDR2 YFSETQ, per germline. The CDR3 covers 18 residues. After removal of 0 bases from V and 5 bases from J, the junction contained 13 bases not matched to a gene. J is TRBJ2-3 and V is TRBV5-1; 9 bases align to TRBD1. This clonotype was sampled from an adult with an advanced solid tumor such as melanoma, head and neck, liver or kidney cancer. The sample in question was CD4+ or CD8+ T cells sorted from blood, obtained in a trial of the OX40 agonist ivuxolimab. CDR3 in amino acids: CASSLALPLQGAGDTQYF. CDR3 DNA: TGCGCCAGCAGCTTGGCCCTCCCGTTACAGGGGGCAGGAGATACGCAGTATTTT.